A selection of T cell receptor beta chains follows, all from one sample in a study of shared clonotypes between healthy human individuals. Sequenced by immunoSEQ multiplex PCR; TCRdb stores in-frame clones only, minus some. The table lists about 2.1 million clones, roughly 93% of them singletons. Sequenced input: naive CD8+ T cells from PBMCs. The receptors come from a man between 18 and 35 years old in good health. Some clones in this sample may be carry-over from other donors' samples. Both conserved end residues are trimmed from each CDR3. The D gene is left open where the match is weak. Some rows have no size entry. The others give once, few or many, or a class for an expanded clone.

length: 12; V: TRBV28; D: .; size: .; J: TRBJ2-5; CDR3: ASSLTPALGDHD
length: 12; V: TRBV7-9; D: .; size: .; J: TRBJ2-5; CDR3: ASSLYGIQETQY
length: 11; V: TRBV6-1; D: .; size: .; J: TRBJ2-2; CDR3: ASPNRNTGELF
length: 13; V: TRBV7-6; D: TRBD1; size: once; J: TRBJ2-7; CDR3: ASSYAGQADYEQY
length: 12; V: TRBV11-2; D: .; size: .; J: TRBJ2-2; CDR3: ASSLGGGTGELF
length: 10; V: TRBV27; D: .; size: .; J: TRBJ2-7; CDR3: ASWGPTYEQY
length: 12; V: TRBV7-9; D: .; size: .; J: TRBJ2-2; CDR3: ASRKQEYPGELF
length: 9; V: TRBV30; D: .; size: .; J: TRBJ1-1; CDR3: AWSVPTEAF
length: 11; V: TRBV9; D: .; size: .; J: TRBJ2-7; CDR3: ASSVDEFYEQY
length: 12; V: TRBV11-2; D: TRBD1; size: .; J: TRBJ2-7; CDR3: ASLRDRGHYEQY
length: 12; V: TRBV11-3; D: TRBD2; size: .; J: TRBJ2-3; CDR3: ASSSGTRKDTQY
length: 12; V: TRBV2; D: .; size: .; J: TRBJ2-7; CDR3: ASSERPGLNEQY
length: 11; V: TRBV25-1; D: .; size: .; J: TRBJ1-1; CDR3: ASSEFPGVKAF
length: 11; V: TRBV12-5; D: .; size: .; J: TRBJ2-3; CDR3: ASGLVVGDTQY
length: 12; V: TRBV4-1; D: .; size: .; J: TRBJ2-7; CDR3: ASRGTLGDYEQY
length: 14; V: TRBV9; D: .; size: .; J: TRBJ2-3; CDR3: ASSAFGGILTDTQY
length: 12; V: TRBV14; D: TRBD1; size: .; J: TRBJ1-2; CDR3: ASSQDGQGKGYT
length: 13; V: TRBV9; D: TRBD2; size: .; J: TRBJ2-7; CDR3: ASSVVASGPYEQY
length: 14; V: TRBV6-5; D: .; size: .; J: TRBJ2-5; CDR3: ASSYPRGGGRETQY
length: 15; V: TRBV4-2; D: TRBD2; size: .; J: TRBJ2-1; CDR3: ASSRWTSGSSYNEQF
length: 12; V: TRBV27; D: TRBD2; size: .; J: TRBJ2-7; CDR3: ASSWASGSYEQY
length: 15; V: TRBV18; D: TRBD2; size: .; J: TRBJ2-1; CDR3: ASSPPSLAGVGNEQF
length: 12; V: TRBV5-1; D: TRBD1; size: .; J: TRBJ1-2; CDR3: ASSLVGGAGGYT
length: 13; V: TRBV4-1; D: .; size: few; J: TRBJ2-2; CDR3: ASSQEDILPWELF
length: 13; V: TRBV19; D: .; size: .; J: TRBJ2-1; CDR3: ASSISIGAYNEQF
length: 13; V: TRBV5-4; D: TRBD2; size: .; J: TRBJ2-7; CDR3: ASSFKRERGYEQY
length: 11; V: TRBV7-9; D: .; size: .; J: TRBJ2-5; CDR3: ASGSDSQETQY
length: 13; V: TRBV28; D: .; size: .; J: TRBJ2-3; CDR3: ASSLYGGRTDTQY
length: 13; V: TRBV7-3; D: .; size: .; J: TRBJ2-4; CDR3: ASSSRGAAGNIQY
length: 13; V: TRBV28; D: .; size: once; J: TRBJ2-5; CDR3: ASSSPPTREETQY
length: 12; V: TRBV28; D: .; size: .; J: TRBJ2-7; CDR3: ASSFTGLSYEQY
length: 15; V: TRBV11-2; D: TRBD2; size: .; J: TRBJ2-1; CDR3: ASSLLPGLAGDNEQF
length: 14; V: TRBV15; D: .; size: .; J: TRBJ1-5; CDR3: ATSTPSRLSNQPQH
length: 10; V: TRBV4-1; D: .; size: .; J: TRBJ2-7; CDR3: ASSQLPHEQY
length: 14; V: TRBV4-3; D: .; size: .; J: TRBJ2-5; CDR3: ASSQSLPGGQETQY
length: 13; V: TRBV9; D: TRBD2; size: .; J: TRBJ2-7; CDR3: ASNLGLAGDREQY
length: 11; V: TRBV5-6; D: .; size: .; J: TRBJ1-1; CDR3: ASTLVPETEAF
length: 13; V: TRBV7-9; D: .; size: .; J: TRBJ2-7; CDR3: ASSLVAGISYEQY
length: 16; V: TRBV7-9; D: TRBD1; size: .; J: TRBJ2-6; CDR3: ASSSGQGPLIGANVLT
length: 11; V: TRBV4-2; D: .; size: once; J: TRBJ2-7; CDR3: ASSQELIDEQY
length: 14; V: TRBV2; D: TRBD2; size: .; J: TRBJ2-3; CDR3: ASSPFSGRVADTQY
length: 15; V: TRBV7-3; D: TRBD2; size: few; J: TRBJ2-2; CDR3: ASSPLAESANTGELF
length: 13; V: TRBV5-6; D: .; size: .; J: TRBJ2-7; CDR3: ASSSESDSPYEQY
length: 12; V: TRBV28; D: .; size: .; J: TRBJ1-5; CDR3: ASSAGQGYQPQH
length: 12; V: TRBV28; D: TRBD1; size: .; J: TRBJ2-7; CDR3: ASRRQGRSYEQY
length: 11; V: TRBV19; D: .; size: .; J: TRBJ2-7; CDR3: ASSGDRSYEQY
length: 13; V: TRBV9; D: .; size: .; J: TRBJ1-1; CDR3: ASSGRYSGNTEAF
length: 14; V: TRBV7-3; D: .; size: once; J: TRBJ1-1; CDR3: ASSSEFRGLNTEAF
length: 15; V: TRBV2; D: .; size: .; J: TRBJ2-2; CDR3: ASSELLEQENTGELF
length: 12; V: TRBV21-1; D: .; size: .; J: TRBJ2-5; CDR3: ASRRGGTQETQY
length: 10; V: TRBV27; D: .; size: .; J: TRBJ2-5; CDR3: ASMGPVETQY
length: 12; V: TRBV27; D: TRBD2; size: .; J: TRBJ2-1; CDR3: ASSPSGSYNEQF
length: 13; V: TRBV5-1; D: TRBD1; size: .; J: TRBJ1-6; CDR3: ASSLGEGARSPLH
length: 12; V: TRBV30; D: .; size: few; J: TRBJ1-5; CDR3: AGRDRGGNQPQH
length: 10; V: TRBV6-6; D: .; size: .; J: TRBJ2-7; CDR3: ASSRTSYEQY
length: 13; V: TRBV7-3; D: .; size: .; J: TRBJ1-1; CDR3: ASSLTAKGPTEAF